One T cell receptor (beta chain) is described in this entry. Its antigen target is currently unknown. Base qualities are not at hand, and no much larger clone is one base apart. This entry comes from a study of blood T cell repertoires in COVID-19 (dated by TCRdb to 2020 to 2022). About the investigation overall: The collaborator samples originated in the United States, Italy and Spain and spanned the acute and convalescent phases of COVID-19. The dataset comprised deeply sampled blood TCRbeta repertoires from subjects exposed to, actively infected with, or recovered from COVID-19. The repertoires were released in a freely available public database meant as a resource for research on the immune response to SARS-CoV-2. The samples were drawn from two sources: the first 160 participants of the ongoing ImmuneRACE study, and 1,000 to 1,500 subjects contributed by 6 global collaborators. Sample metadata almost always included a de-identified subject ID, COVID-19 status, age in years and sex. The material from the prospective study consisted of cDNA or gDNA derived from T cells, B-cell-depleted T cells, or PBMCs. Where HLA class I and class II types were available, the types were taken from metadata supplied by the sample provider, not from assay-based typing. Overall study results and their limits: The amount of clinical and demographic metadata varied by source and participant and was provided uncurated.

Trimming takes 1 base off V and 1 base off J; junction bases not matched to a gene: 5. The cysteine opens and the phenylalanine closes a CDR3 of 19 amino acids. Only the CDR3 portion is preserved as DNA: 57 bases, with reading frame beginning at the first base. Via the germline V gene (reference sequence), CDR1 is LGHDT and CDR2 YNNKEL. TCRbeta CDR3 regions were amplified from genomic DNA by means of the immunoSEQ Assay, a bias-controlled multiplex PCR. In the source study's methods: The number of nucleated cells in each sample was estimated by amplification of reference gene primers within the assay. To quantify the absolute abundance of each unique TCRbeta CDR3 rearrangement, sequence reads were collapsed and filtered. For each sample, productive Simpson clonality was calculated by taking the square root of Simpson's diversity index across productive rearrangements. TCRdb retrieved this table from immuneACCESS and kept in-frame rearrangements only. Not all clones are present; in checked studies, unresolved V genes account for under half, and no reason is known for the remainder. V and J calls and clone size are copied from that table; D and trimming were computed from the DNA. This sample is represented by 200,000 to 250,000 clones; roughly 82% of them were singletons. Of the sample, roughly 4.6% is held by the ten largest clones.

The collaborating institutions used their own protocols to collect whole blood in K2EDTA tubes. For TCRbeta analysis, collaborator samples were shipped as frozen whole blood, as isolated PBMCs, or as DNA extracted from either sample type. Sequenced input: peripheral blood. The clonotype originates from an elderly woman with active or convalescent COVID-19. The sequence links TRBV3-1 (or the pseudogene TRBV3-2) to TRBJ2-2, with 14 bases aligning to TRBD2. The bases are TGTGCCAGCAGCCAAGGGACTAGCGGGAGGCCCCGGAACACCGGGGAGCTGTTTTTT. Its amino acids are CASSQGTSGRPRNTGELFF.